The sequence of this T cell receptor (beta chain) was determined in a study of blood T cell repertoires in COVID-19. Study-wide background: PBMCs, B-cell-depleted T cells, or T cells were the source of the cDNA or gDNA that made up the material.

This clone was observed a few times. CDR3 length: 13 residues. Looked up from germline, CDR1 is MNHNY and CDR2 is SVGAGI (reference sequence). The V gene lost 5 bases and the J gene lost 3 bases, with 10 bases spanning the gap. The data were produced by immunoSEQ multiplex PCR, yet TCRdb's version contains in-frame clones alone and is incomplete. The sample holds about 150,000 clones; 82% are singletons and the top ten take 15%. The sequence was obtained from a human donor with acute or convalescent COVID-19. The donor label of this sample is uncertain. The V gene is TRBV6-6, the J gene TRBJ1-2; possibly TRBD1 for D (6 bases). The sample taken for sequencing was peripheral blood. Here the CDR3 reads CASSLQGDYGYTF. CDR3 bases: TGTGCCAGCAGTCTACAGGGCGACTATGGCTACACCTTC.